The 10 T cell receptor beta chains below all came from one sample that was sequenced in a study of T cell repertoires in cytomegalovirus infection. The antigens for these receptors are not known. TCRdb recomputed calls from the reads with MiXCR, one row per CDR3 protein. The sample holds 100,000 to 150,000 distinct CDR3 sequences; 30% to 40% are singletons and the top ten take roughly 50%. This specimen consisted of CD8+ T cells from cultured PBMCs, obtained from culture after CMV antigen stimulation. Receptor source: a human donor in good health (CMV status not recorded). Some clones in this sample may be carry-over from other donors' samples.

This clonotype was seen more than once but under ten times. The genes are TRBV6-5 and TRBJ2-5, with 9 bases fitting TRBD2. CDR1 is MNHEY and CDR2 is SVGAGI in the germline V gene. After removal of 5 bases from V and 4 bases from J, the junction contained 20 bases not matched to a gene. There are 19 residues in the CDR3. CDR3: CASSTAPLLSGGRGETQYF. CDR3 sequence (DNA): TGTGCCAGCAGTACTGCACCCCTTCTTAGCGGGGGAAGAGGAGAGACCCAGTACTTC.

The chain has TRBV30 and TRBJ2-3; D is possibly TRBD1 (5 bases). The CDR3 extends over 15 amino acids. Per germline, CDR1 GTSNPN and CDR2 SVGIG (reference sequence). V was shortened by 4 bases and J by 2 bases, with 16 bases between the two germline ends. Here the CDR3 reads CAWTHRKSHTDTQYF. The CDR3 DNA sequence: TGTGCCTGGACTCACAGGAAATCTCACACAGATACGCAGTATTTT.

This chain links TRBV29-1 with TRBJ1-2; TRBD1 might be the D (6 bases). This CDR3 contains 13 residues. V was trimmed by 1 base and J by 4 bases, leaving 10 bases between them. The germline V gene encodes CDR1 SQVTM and CDR2 ANQGSEA. The CDR3 nucleotides read TGCAGCGTTGAAGTCAGGGGTTCCTATGGCTACACCTTC. This encodes CSVEVRGSYGYTF. The variable domain in full, completed from reference TRBV29-1 and TRBJ1-2, reads SAVISQKPSRDICQRGTSLTIQCQVDSQVTMMFWYRQQPGQSLTLIATANQGSEATYESGFVIDKFPISRPNLTFSTLTVSNMSPEDSSIYLCSVEVRGSYGYTFGSGTRLTVV.

The chain links TRBV2 to TRBJ1-1; TRBD1 matches at 8 bases. Looked up from germline, CDR1 is SNHLY and CDR2 is FYNNEI. The CDR3 extends over 13 amino acids. Losses at the gene ends were 8 bases for V and 8 bases for J; bases not matched to a gene: 10. DNA for the CDR3: TGTGCCAGCGTGACTGGACAGGGAACCGAAGCTTTCTTT. Amino acids: CASVTGQGTEAFF.

This clonotype was picked up many times. The V gene is TRBV11-1, the J gene TRBJ2-7, with D perhaps matching TRBD1 (5 bases). Trimming stripped 5 bases from V and 0 bases from J, with 8 bases between. The CDR3 has 13 amino acids. The V gene's germline CDR1 is SGHAT and CDR2 FQDESV (reference sequence). In DNA, the CDR3 is TGTGCCAGCAGCCCAGGGAACTCCTACGAGCAGTACTTC. This gives the protein CASSPGNSYEQYF.

Only a few counts were recorded for this clonotype. The chain combines TRBV4-1 with TRBJ2-1; no clear D gene. The CDR3 covers 13 residues. Germline loops: CDR1 MGHRA, CDR2 YSYEKL. V shed 0 bases and J shed 5 bases, with 5 bases lying between them. The CDR3 is CASSQDLDNEQFF. CDR3 nucleotide sequence: TGCGCCAGCAGCCAAGATCTGGACAATGAGCAGTTCTTC.

This clonotype was found a few times. The chain employs TRBV6-5 and TRBJ2-1, with unresolved D. The V end was cut by 6 bases, the J end by 0 bases, with 15 bases between. CDR1 and CDR2 from the germline V gene are MNHEY and SVGAGI. This CDR3 is 16 amino acids long. CDR3 bases: TGTGCCAGCAGACTGACCCCCGTTAGCTCCTACAATGAGCAGTTCTTC. It encodes CASRLTPVSSYNEQFF.

The chain uses TRBV7-8 and TRBJ2-7; D unresolved. Trimming shortened V by 1 base and J by 1 base, and 5 bases separated the two germline ends. CDR3 size: 13 residues. The germline gives CDR1 SGHVS, CDR2 FQNEAQ. The chain's CDR3 is CASSLGKSYEQYF. In DNA form, the CDR3 reads TGTGCCAGCAGCTTAGGGAAATCCTACGAGCAGTACTTC.

This clonotype was seen a single time. CDR3: CASSLGVTAEAFF. The DNA of the CDR3 is TGTGCCAGCAGTTTAGGAGTTACCGCTGAAGCTTTCTTT. The chain joins TRBV12-3 or TRBV12-4 to TRBJ1-1, with D hard to call. Trimming took 1 base from V and 6 from J, leaving 9 bases between them. The CDR3 is made up of 13 amino acids.

This clonotype was found many times. V is TRBV7-2 and J is TRBJ2-3, with D possibly being TRBD1 (5 bases). Trimming took off 1 base at V and 5 bases at J, with 10 bases between the two ends. The length of the CDR3 is 14 residues. Germline V lookup: CDR1 SGHTA, CDR2 FQGNSA. The DNA of the CDR3 is TGTGCCAGCAGCTTAGGGACACCTGGAGATACGCAGTATTTT. Translated: CASSLGTPGDTQYF.